The 26 T cell receptor beta chains in this list originate from one sample, sequenced in a study of OX40 agonist ivuxolimab in advanced cancers. The method was immunoSEQ multiplex PCR; TCRdb's version includes in-frame clones alone and lacks a portion of them. The sample lists about 24,000 clones; around four fifths were seen once. The sample consisted of CD4+ or CD8+ T cells sorted from blood, taken in a trial of the OX40 agonist ivuxolimab. The receptors were sampled from an adult with an advanced solid tumor such as melanoma, head and neck, liver or kidney cancer.

The chain combines TRBV11-2 with TRBJ2-3; the match to TRBD2 covers 7 bases. The J segment lost 2 bases and the V segment lost 2 bases, leaving 7 bases of the junction unmatched. Germline values: CDR1 SGHAT, CDR2 FQNNGV. CDR3 size: 16 residues. The CDR3 sequence is CASSLSPSGNTDTQYF. As DNA, the CDR3 is TGTGCCAGCAGCTTATCCCCTAGCGGCAACACAGATACGCAGTATTTT.

The chain carries TRBV5-8 and TRBJ2-1; 10 bases agree with TRBD2. Trimming at V came to 0 bases and at J to 4 bases, leaving 10 bases not matched to a gene. Germline CDR1 SGHTS, CDR2 YDEGEE. The CDR3 loop spans 18 amino acids. CDR3 residues: CASSLGGPGTSEYNEQFF. The CDR3 coding sequence is TGTGCCAGCAGCTTGGGGGGTCCCGGGACTAGCGAGTACAATGAGCAGTTCTTC.

The CDR3 reads CASSLDNFRGFGNSPLHF. The CDR3, as DNA: TGTGCCAGCAGTTTAGATAACTTCAGGGGGTTCGGTAATTCACCCCTCCACTTT. The chain has TRBV28 and TRBJ1-6; TRBD1 matches at 7 bases. Germline V gives CDR1 MDHEN, CDR2 SYDVKM. Trimming removed 2 bases from V and 6 bases from J; junction bases left unmatched: 13. This CDR3 contains 18 residues.

A remark on this clone: An end of the junction does not agree with germline; a read error may underlie this. Other nucleotide sequences from this sample produce the same CDR3. The V call is TRBV6-5, the J call TRBJ1-5; a possible D gene is TRBD1 (5 bases). This CDR3 comprises 14 residues. CDR1 MNHEY and CDR2 SVGAGI come from the germline V gene. CDR3 bases: TGCGCCAGCAGTTACGGAGGGGTGGATCAGCCCCAGCATTTT. It translates to CASSYGGVDQPQHF.

This clone was recorded once. The chain combines TRBV7-9 with TRBJ2-5, with TRBD1 as a possible D gene (7 bases). CDR3 length equals 16 residues. V lost 4 bases and J lost 0, with 15 bases in between. Germline assignment: CDR1 SEHNR and CDR2 FQNEAQ (reference sequence). CDR3: CASSSEGAGYQETQYF. The CDR3 bases are TGTGCCAGCAGCTCCGAGGGGGCGGGGTACCAAGAGACCCAGTACTTC.

V is TRBV29-1 and J is TRBJ2-5; 9 positions match TRBD2. Germline V gene sequence: CDR1 SQVTM, CDR2 ANQGSEA. V lost 4 bases to trimming and J lost 5 bases; unmatched junction nucleotides: 8. The CDR3 contains 14 residues. The CDR3 DNA sequence: TGCAGCGTTGGGGGCGGGAGGGATTCGGAGACCCAGTACTTC. It codes for CSVGGGRDSETQYF.

The chain employs TRBV5-6 and TRBJ2-2; D unresolved. The germline V gene has CDR1 SGHDT and CDR2 YYEEEE. The CDR3 length is 13 residues. Deletions cut 2 bases from V and 5 bases from J, with 7 bases between. The CDR3 bases are TGTGCCAGCAGCTTTACACAGACCGGGGAGCTGTTTTTT. This gives the protein CASSFTQTGELFF.

The chain recombines TRBV4-2 with TRBJ1-5; D is unclear. The germline V and J ends were trimmed by 1 base and 1 base, with 11 bases remaining between them. The CDR3 runs to 16 residues. From germline, CDR1 is LGHNA and CDR2 YNFKEQ. Here the CDR3 reads CASSQGEVRSNQPQHF. CDR3 bases: TGTGCCAGCAGCCAAGGAGAGGTAAGGAGCAATCAGCCCCAGCATTTT.

The chain joins TRBV6-5 to TRBJ2-7; 9 nucleotides line up with TRBD2. The CDR3 loop spans 16 amino acids. The J segment lost 4 bases and the V segment lost 3 bases, leaving 10 bases of the junction unmatched. The germline gives CDR1 MNHEY, CDR2 SVGAGI. CDR3 in DNA: TGTGCCAGCAGTTATCGGCTAGCGGGGTCCGTTTACGAGCAGTACTTC. It translates to CASSYRLAGSVYEQYF.

J is TRBJ2-7 and V is TRBV6-1; D is perhaps TRBD1 (6 bases). Germline loops: CDR1 MNHNS, CDR2 SASEGT. The CDR3 is made up of 16 amino acids. The V end was cut by 1 base, the J end by 3 bases, with 16 bases between. CDR3 DNA: TGTGCCAGCAGTGAAGGCGGCAGGGGTGGGGGCTACGAGCAGTACTTC. Encoded protein: CASSEGGRGGGYEQYF.

V is TRBV7-9 and J is TRBJ2-2; D may be TRBD1 or TRBD2 (5 bases each). Germline V gives CDR1 SEHNR, CDR2 FQNEAQ (reference sequence). Between the trimmed V and J ends, which lost 6 bases and 0 bases, there was a span of 11 bases. The CDR3 contains 15 residues. In DNA form, the CDR3 reads TGTGCCAGCAGACCTCGGGGCTCGAACACCGGGGAGCTGTTTTTT. Translating it yields CASRPRGSNTGELFF.

J is TRBJ1-4 and V is TRBV5-1, with D possibly TRBD1 on 5 matching bases. Germline CDR1 reads SGHRS; CDR2 reads YFSETQ. This CDR3 is 13 amino acids long. The germline V and J ends were trimmed by 1 base and 7 bases, with 8 bases remaining between them. CDR3 sequence reads: CASSLMGGEKLFF. Written as DNA, the CDR3 is TGCGCCAGCAGCTTGATGGGGGGTGAAAAACTGTTTTTT. The full variable domain, with the rest looked up from reference TRBV5-1 and TRBJ1-4, is KAGVTQTPRYLIKTRGQQVTLSCSPISGHRSVSWYQQTPGQGLQFLFEYFSETQRNKGNFPGRFSGRQFSNSRSEMNVSTLELGDSALYLCASSLMGGEKLFFGSGTQLSVL.

The V and J genes are TRBV6-6 and TRBJ2-3; D gene unclear. This CDR3 is built from 14 residues. Trimming removed 6 bases at V and 4 bases at J, with 14 bases between. CDR1 is MNHNY and CDR2 is SVGAGI in the germline V gene (reference sequence). The CDR3, as DNA: TGTGCCAGCAGCCTCCTTGGTGAGGCAGATACGCAGTATTTT. Translating it yields CASSLLGEADTQYF.

The rearrangement uses TRBV5-1 and TRBJ2-2, with 9 bases lining up with TRBD2. Germline V lookup: CDR1 SGHRS, CDR2 YFSETQ. The V gene end was trimmed by 2 bases and the J gene end by 3 bases; junction bases not matched to a gene: 8. This CDR3 is 17 amino acids long. CDR3 sequence reads: CASSFSAGGIYTGELFF. In DNA form, the CDR3 reads TGCGCCAGCAGCTTTTCGGCGGGAGGGATATACACCGGGGAGCTGTTTTTT.

V is TRBV7-2 and J is TRBJ1-6; a possible D gene is TRBD1 (5 bases). With 4 bases removed from V and 4 bases from J, the gap between germline ends came to 11 bases. CDR1 is SGHTA, CDR2 FQGNSA, per germline. The CDR3 consists of 15 residues. CDR3 residues: CASSSGQIYNSPLHF. As DNA, the CDR3 is TGTGCCAGCAGCTCAGGACAAATATATAATTCACCCCTCCACTTT.

This clone was seen more than once but under ten times. The chain uses TRBV6-1 and TRBJ2-3; D may be TRBD1 or TRBD2 (6 bases each). The V and J ends lost 10 bases and 6 bases respectively, with 11 bases between them. Germline CDR1 MNHNS, CDR2 SASEGT. This CDR3 contains 11 residues. The CDR3 DNA is TGTGCCACCTTAGGGGGGGATACGCAGTATTTT. Translated, it gives CATLGGDTQYF.

This clone occurred once. This chain connects TRBV6-4 to TRBJ2-1, with no clear D. Germline CDR1 and CDR2: MRHNA and SNTAGT. The CDR3 extends over 15 amino acids. Trimming left V 5 bases short and J 7 bases short, with 18 bases between. CDR3 amino acids: CASSPTPYLRNEQFF. CDR3 coding DNA: TGTGCCAGCAGTCCCACCCCCTACCTAAGGAATGAGCAGTTCTTC.

The rearrangement links TRBV7-9 to TRBJ2-5, with D perhaps TRBD2 (7 bases). The germline V gene encodes CDR1 SEHNR and CDR2 FQNEAQ (reference sequence). The CDR3 covers 15 residues. With 1 base removed from V and 2 bases from J, the gap between germline ends came to 11 bases. The CDR3 DNA reads TGTGCCAGCAGCTTAGGCGGGGGCGTTCAAGAGACCCAGTACTTC. Translating gives CASSLGGGVQETQYF.

V is TRBV6-5 and J is TRBJ2-2; D is unclear. CDR3 length: 14 amino acids. Germline V gene sequence: CDR1 MNHEY, CDR2 SVGAGI. Trimming shortened V by 7 bases and J by 2 bases, and 11 bases separated the two germline ends. CDR3 bases: TGTGCCAGCACTAGACACCAAAACACCGGGGAGCTGTTTTTT. It is translated as CASTRHQNTGELFF.

V is TRBV29-1 and J is TRBJ2-1, with no clear D. In germline, CDR1 is SQVTM, CDR2 ANQGSEA. The V gene lost 5 bases and the J gene lost 10 bases, with 21 bases spanning the gap. The CDR3 extends over 14 amino acids. CDR3 residues: CSVPPATQNGEQFF. CDR3 coding DNA: TGCAGCGTTCCGCCGGCAACTCAGAATGGGGAGCAGTTCTTC.

This clone appeared a single time. The CDR3 nucleotides read TGCGCCAGCAGCCTCAGAGGGGGGCCTGGAAACACCATATATTTT. It codes for CASSLRGGPGNTIYF. The chain combines TRBV23-1 with TRBJ1-3; tentatively, D is TRBD1 (6 bases). TRBV23-1 is placed among ORFs of uncertain function. The V end was cut by 6 bases, the J end by 2 bases, with 14 bases between. CDR3 length equals 15 residues.

This sequence joins TRBV4-3 and TRBJ2-3; D perhaps matches TRBD1 (6 bases). CDR1 is LGHNA and CDR2 is YSLEER in the germline V gene. This CDR3 contains 16 residues. Trimming cost V 1 base and J 2 bases, with 13 bases left between them. The CDR3 DNA follows: TGCGCCAGCAGCCAAGGCAGGGACACGAACACAGATACGCAGTATTTT. Protein: CASSQGRDTNTDTQYF.

V usage is TRBV28 and J usage is TRBJ2-7; 8 bases are a match to TRBD1. V was pared by 6 bases and J by 2 bases, with 9 bases of the junction left unmatched. Germline loops: CDR1 MDHEN, CDR2 SYDVKM. The CDR3 length is 15 residues. As DNA, the CDR3 is TGTGCCAGCAGCCCCGACAGGGGAATGACCTACGAGCAGTACTTC. Residues: CASSPDRGMTYEQYF.

This clone turned up a few times. The chain joins TRBV5-4 to TRBJ1-1, with a weak D call TRBD1 (6 bases). Germline-derived CDR1 and CDR2 are SGHNT and YYREEE (reference sequence). The CDR3 contains 15 residues. Trimming shortened V by 5 bases and J by 5 bases, and 19 bases separated the two germline ends. CDR3 nucleotides: TGTGCCAGCAGAATTAACAGGGTGGGGGAAACTGAAGCTTTCTTT. The encoded protein is CASRINRVGETEAFF.

The V and J genes are TRBV7-2 and TRBJ2-3, with D perhaps TRBD1 (5 bases). Per germline, CDR1 SGHTA and CDR2 FQGNSA. CDR3 length: 14 amino acids. Between the trimmed V and J ends, which lost 2 bases and 2 bases, there was a span of 8 bases. CDR3 region: CASSLSGHTDTQYF. The CDR3 DNA reads as TGTGCCAGCAGCTTAAGTGGACACACAGATACGCAGTATTTT.

The chain combines TRBV5-1 with TRBJ2-5; D remains ambiguous. Trimming stripped 4 bases from V and 3 bases from J, with 13 bases between. The CDR3 runs to 14 residues. Germline CDR1 is SGHRS and CDR2 is YFSETQ. CDR3: CASSPRSPEETQYF. The CDR3 DNA reads TGCGCCAGCAGCCCGCGTAGTCCTGAAGAGACCCAGTACTTC.